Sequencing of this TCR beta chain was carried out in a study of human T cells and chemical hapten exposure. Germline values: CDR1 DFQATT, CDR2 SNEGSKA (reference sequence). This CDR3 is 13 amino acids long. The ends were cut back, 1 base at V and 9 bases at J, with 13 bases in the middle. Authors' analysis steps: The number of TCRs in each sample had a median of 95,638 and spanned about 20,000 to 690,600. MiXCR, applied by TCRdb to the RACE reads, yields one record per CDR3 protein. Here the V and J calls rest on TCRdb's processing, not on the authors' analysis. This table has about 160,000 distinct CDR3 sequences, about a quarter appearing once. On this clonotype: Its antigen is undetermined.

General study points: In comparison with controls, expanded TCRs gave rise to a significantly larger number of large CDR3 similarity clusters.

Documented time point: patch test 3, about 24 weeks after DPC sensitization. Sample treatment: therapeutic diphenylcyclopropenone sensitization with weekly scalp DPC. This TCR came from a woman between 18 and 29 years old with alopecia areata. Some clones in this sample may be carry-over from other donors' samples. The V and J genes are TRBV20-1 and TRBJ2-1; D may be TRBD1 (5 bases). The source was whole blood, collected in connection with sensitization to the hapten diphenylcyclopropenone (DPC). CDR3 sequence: CSARGHRLTEQFF. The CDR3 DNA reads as TGCAGTGCTAGAGGACACAGGCTGACTGAGCAGTTCTTC.